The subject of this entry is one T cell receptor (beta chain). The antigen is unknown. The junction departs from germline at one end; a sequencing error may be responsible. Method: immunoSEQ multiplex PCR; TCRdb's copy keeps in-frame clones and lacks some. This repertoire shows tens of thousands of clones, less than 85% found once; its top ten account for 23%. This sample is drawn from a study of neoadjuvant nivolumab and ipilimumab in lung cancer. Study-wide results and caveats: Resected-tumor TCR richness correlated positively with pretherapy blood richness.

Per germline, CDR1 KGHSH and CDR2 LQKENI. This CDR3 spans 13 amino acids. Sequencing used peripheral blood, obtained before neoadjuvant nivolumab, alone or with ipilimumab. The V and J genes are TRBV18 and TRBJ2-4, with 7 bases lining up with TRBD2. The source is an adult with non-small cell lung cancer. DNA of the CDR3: TGTGCCAGCTCACCAGAGGCGGGAGCCCTCGCTTCCTTC. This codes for CASSPEAGALASF.